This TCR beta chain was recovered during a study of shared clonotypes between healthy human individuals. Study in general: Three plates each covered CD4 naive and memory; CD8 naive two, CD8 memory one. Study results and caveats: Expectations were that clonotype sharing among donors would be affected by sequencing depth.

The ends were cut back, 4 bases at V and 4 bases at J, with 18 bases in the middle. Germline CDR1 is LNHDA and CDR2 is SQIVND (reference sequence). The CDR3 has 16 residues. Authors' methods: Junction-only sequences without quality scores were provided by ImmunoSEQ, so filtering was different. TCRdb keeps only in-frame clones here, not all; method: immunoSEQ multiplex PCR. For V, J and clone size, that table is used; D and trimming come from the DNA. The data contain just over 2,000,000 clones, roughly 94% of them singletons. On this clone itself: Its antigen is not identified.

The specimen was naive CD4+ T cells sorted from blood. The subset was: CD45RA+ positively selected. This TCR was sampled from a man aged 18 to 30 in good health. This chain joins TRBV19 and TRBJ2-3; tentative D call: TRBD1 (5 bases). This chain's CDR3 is CASSSRQGKGPDTQYF. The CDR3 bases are TGTGCCAGTAGTAGCCGTCAGGGAAAGGGTCCAGATACGCAGTATTTT.